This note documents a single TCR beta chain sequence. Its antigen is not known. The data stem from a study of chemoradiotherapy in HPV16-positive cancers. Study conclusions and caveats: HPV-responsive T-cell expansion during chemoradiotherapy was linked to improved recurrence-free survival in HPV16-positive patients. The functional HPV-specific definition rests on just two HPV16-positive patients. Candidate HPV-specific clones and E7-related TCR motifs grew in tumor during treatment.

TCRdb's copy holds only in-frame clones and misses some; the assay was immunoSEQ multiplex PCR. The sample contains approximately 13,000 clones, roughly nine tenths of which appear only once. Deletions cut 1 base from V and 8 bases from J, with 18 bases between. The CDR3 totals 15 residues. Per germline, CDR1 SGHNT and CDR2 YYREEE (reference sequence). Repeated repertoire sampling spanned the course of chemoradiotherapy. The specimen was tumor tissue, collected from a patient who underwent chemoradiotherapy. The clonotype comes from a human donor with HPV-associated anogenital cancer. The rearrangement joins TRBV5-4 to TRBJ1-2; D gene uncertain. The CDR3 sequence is CASSLRHLSGRGYTF. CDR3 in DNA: TGTGCCAGCAGCTTGCGGCACCTATCGGGAAGGGGCTACACCTTC.